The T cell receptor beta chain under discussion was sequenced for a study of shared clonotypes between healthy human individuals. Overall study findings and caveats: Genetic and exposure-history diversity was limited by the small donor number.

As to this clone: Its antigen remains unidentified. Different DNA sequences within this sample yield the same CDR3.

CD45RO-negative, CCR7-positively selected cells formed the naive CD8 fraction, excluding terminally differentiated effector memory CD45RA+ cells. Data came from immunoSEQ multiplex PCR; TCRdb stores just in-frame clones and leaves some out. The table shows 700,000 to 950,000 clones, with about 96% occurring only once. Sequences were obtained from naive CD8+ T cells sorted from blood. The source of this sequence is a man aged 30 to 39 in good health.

CDR3 coding DNA: TGCAGCGTGGAGGGGAGGCACAATGAGCAGTTCTTC. Translating it yields CSVEGRHNEQFF. This chain connects TRBV29-1 to TRBJ2-1, with a weak D call TRBD2 (6 bases). CDR3 size: 12 residues. With 6 bases removed from V and 5 bases from J, the gap between germline ends came to 11 bases. Germline CDR1 and CDR2: SQVTM and ANQGSEA.